Sequencing of this T cell receptor (beta chain) was carried out in a study of cytomegalovirus exposure and HLA in healthy donors. The CDR3 consists of 17 residues. Germline CDR1 and CDR2: SGHRS and YFSETQ. Trimming removed 1 base at V and 0 bases at J, with 14 bases between. Among the 120 or so subjects of the validation cohort, separate from the approximately 700-subject first cohort, were the donors. This table comes from immunoSEQ multiplex PCR, and its TCRdb copy is limited to in-frame clones, with some not included. In the table there are roughly 90,000 clones, 75% to 90% of which are singletons.

Sequenced material: PBMCs. The receptor was isolated from a man aged 18 to 30 in good health and CMV-seropositive. The chain is built from TRBV5-1 and TRBJ1-3, with D perhaps TRBD1 (6 bases). The CDR3 DNA is TGCGCCAGCAGCTTGCCCCTAGGGGGATCCTCTGGAAACACCATATATTTT. Residues: CASSLPLGGSSGNTIYF.